This TCR beta chain was recorded in a study of blood T cell repertoires in COVID-19. Study-wide background: Samples representing acute and convalescent COVID-19 were sourced from the United States, Italy and Spain. From T cells, B-cell-depleted T cells, or PBMCs came the material, which was cDNA or gDNA.

The V gene's germline CDR1 is SEHNR and CDR2 FQNEAQ (reference sequence). This CDR3 has 13 residues. Trimming took 1 base from V and 7 from J, leaving 7 bases between them. In the original analysis: Scientists estimated how many nucleated cells there were by amplifying reference gene primers. Repertoires were generated with immunoSEQ multiplex PCR, while TCRdb's copy carries only in-frame clones and drops some. V, J and clone size derive from that table, while D and trimming were established from the DNA sequence. The table includes roughly 58,000 clones, 60% to 85% detected once. The rearrangement joins TRBV7-9 to TRBJ2-2; D is unresolved. This receptor was taken from a man aged 45-65 years with active or convalescent COVID-19. The sample was peripheral blood. The DNA of the CDR3 is TGTGCCAGCAGCTTAGTTAGTCTCGGGGAGCTGTTTTTT. Amino acid sequence: CASSLVSLGELFF.